At least ten counts were recorded for the clone carrying this T cell receptor beta chain. This sample stems from a study of CD8 T cells in ankylosing spondylitis. Trimming left V 5 bases short and J 4 bases short, with 15 bases between. This CDR3 has 14 residues. TCRdb recomputed calls from the 5' RACE reads with MiXCR, one row per CDR3 protein. The sample has 130,000 to 150,000 distinct CDR3 sequences; roughly 8.4% are singletons. The rearrangement joins TRBV12-3 or TRBV12-4 to TRBJ2-7; D gene ambiguous. This sequence was found in a male donor with ankylosing spondylitis. What was sequenced was synovial fluid, either unsorted or a sorted T cell fraction (not recorded which). The CDR3 is CASSQAGLKYEQYF. CDR3 in DNA: TGTGCCAGCAGTCAGGCCGGGCTTAAATACGAGCAGTACTTC.